Following are 15 T cell receptor beta chains from one sample sequenced in a study of OX40 agonist ivuxolimab in advanced cancers. Repertoires were generated with immunoSEQ multiplex PCR, while TCRdb's copy carries only in-frame clones and drops some. The data contain approximately 84,000 clones, 80% to 90% of them seen just once; the ten biggest clones take up roughly 0.19%. Sequencing used CD4+ or CD8+ T cells sorted from blood, obtained in a trial of the OX40 agonist ivuxolimab. These receptors were taken from an adult with an advanced solid tumor such as melanoma, head and neck, liver or kidney cancer.

In its sample, this clone was seen a few times. The chain couples TRBV5-6 to TRBJ1-1; D is undetermined. V lost 4 bases and J 5 bases, leaving 6 bases between the germline ends. Germline V gene data show CDR1 as SGHDT and CDR2 as YYEEEE. The CDR3 loop spans 11 amino acids. The CDR3 coding sequence is TGTGCCAGCAGCGTAAGGACTGAAGCTTTCTTT. Its protein is CASSVRTEAFF. The full variable domain, completed using reference TRBV5-6 and TRBJ1-1, is DAGVTQSPTHLIKTRGQQVTLRCSPKSGHDTVSWYQQALGQGPQFIFQYYEEEERQRGNFPDRFSGHQFPNYSSELNVNALLLGDSALYLCASSVRTEAFFGQGTRLTVV.

The chain recombines TRBV6-5 with TRBJ1-6; tentative D call: TRBD1 (5 bases). Germline CDR1 reads MNHEY; CDR2 reads SVGAGI. This CDR3 is built from 13 residues. Trimming removed 0 bases at V and 16 bases at J, with 13 bases between. CDR3 in amino acids: CASSYSRDLGLHF. The DNA of the CDR3 is TGTGCCAGCAGTTACTCGAGGGACTTGGGGCTCCACTTT.

J is TRBJ1-6 and V is TRBV19; 7 bases are a match to TRBD1. The CDR3 consists of 15 residues. Trimming cost V 3 bases and J 3 bases; bases outside gene matches: 2. Germline values: CDR1 LNHDA, CDR2 SQIVND (reference sequence). CDR3 sequence reads: CASSIRDSYNSPLHF. The CDR3 DNA is TGTGCCAGTAGTATCCGGGACAGCTATAATTCACCCCTCCACTTT.

This clone was picked up a small number of times. The V and J genes are TRBV27 and TRBJ1-5, with D possibly TRBD1 on 6 matching bases. Trimming took off 6 bases at V and 11 bases at J, with 14 bases between the two ends. Germline CDR1 reads MNHEY; CDR2 reads SMNVEV (reference sequence). The CDR3 has 12 residues. The CDR3 region has the DNA TGTGCCAGCAGCCCTGGGGGCCTAGCCCAGCATTTT. It encodes CASSPGGLAQHF.

Remarks on this clone: One end of the junction varies from germline; a read error may be responsible. V usage is TRBV7-7 and J usage is TRBJ2-5, with 9 nucleotides matching TRBD2. Germline-derived CDR1 and CDR2 are SSHAT and FNYEAQ (reference sequence). The CDR3 totals 15 residues. This CDR3 reads CASRNSLAGSETQYF. The DNA of the CDR3 is TGTGCTAGCAGGAACTCGCTAGCGGGATCAGAGACCCAGTACTTC.

V gene TRBV5-4 combines with J gene TRBJ1-1, with 7 bases that match TRBD1. Trimming cost V 4 bases and J 0 bases; bases outside gene matches: 6. CDR1 SGHNT and CDR2 YYREEE come from the germline V gene (reference sequence). The CDR3 runs 15 residues. Here the CDR3 DNA reads TGTGCCAGCAGCACGGACAGGCTAATGAACACTGAAGCTTTCTTT. Translating gives CASSTDRLMNTEAFF.

The chain carries TRBV19 and TRBJ1-2, with a weak D call TRBD1 (5 bases). CDR1 LNHDA and CDR2 SQIVND come from the germline V gene (reference sequence). The V and J ends lost 3 bases and 6 bases respectively, with 11 bases between them. This CDR3 contains 13 residues. CDR3 loop: CASSMIGRDGYTF. CDR3 sequence (DNA): TGTGCCAGTAGTATGATAGGCAGGGATGGCTACACCTTC.

J is TRBJ2-6 and V is TRBV6-5; D remains ambiguous. Germline CDR1 MNHEY, CDR2 SVGAGI. This CDR3 region has 12 residues. The V end was cut by 7 bases, the J end by 4 bases, with 5 bases between. The CDR3 nucleotides read TGTGCCAGCACGGGCGGGGCCAACGTCCTGACTTTC. This codes for CASTGGANVLTF.

Points on this clone: The same CDR3 can be traced to other DNA sequences in this sample. This chain connects TRBV6-6 to TRBJ2-7; 9 nucleotides align to TRBD1. The germline V gene encodes CDR1 MNHNY and CDR2 SVGAGI (reference sequence). V shed 6 bases and J 7 bases; nucleotides not matched to a gene: 7. The CDR3 totals 13 residues. CDR3 coding DNA: TGTGCCAGCAGCCCGACGGACAGGGGTGAGCAGTACTTC. Translation gives CASSPTDRGEQYF.

The gene calls are TRBV27 and TRBJ2-1; 8 bases are shared with TRBD2. The CDR3 has 15 amino acids. V lost 7 bases, J lost 2 bases, and 7 bases stayed unmatched. Germline V gene lookup returns CDR1 MNHEY and CDR2 SMNVEV (reference sequence). CDR3 DNA: TGTGCCAGCACCCGCCCGGGGGGGGCCTACAATGAGCAGTTCTTC. As protein: CASTRPGGAYNEQFF.

The V gene is TRBV6-4, the J gene TRBJ1-6; weak D call: TRBD1 (6 bases). Germline V gene data show CDR1 as MRHNA and CDR2 as SNTAGT. V was trimmed by 4 bases and J by 3 bases, leaving 10 bases between them. The CDR3 has 15 amino acids. The CDR3 protein is CASSAGASYNSPLHF. Written as DNA, the CDR3 is TGTGCCAGCAGTGCAGGGGCTAGCTATAATTCACCCCTCCACTTT.

This clone showed up just once. The CDR3 region has the DNA TGTGCCAGCTCACCTTACGGGACCGAGATCACTGAAGCTTTCTTT. This gives the protein CASSPYGTEITEAFF. The gene calls are TRBV18 and TRBJ1-1, with D possibly matching TRBD1 (5 bases). Trimming removed 3 bases from V and 4 bases from J, with 15 bases in between. Germline-derived CDR1 and CDR2 are KGHSH and LQKENI. The CDR3 consists of 15 residues.

The chain employs TRBV19 and TRBJ2-7, with 8 bases lining up with TRBD1. CDR1 is LNHDA, CDR2 SQIVND, per germline (reference sequence). J gave up 6 bases and V 3 bases, and 10 bases lay outside the gene matches. The CDR3 totals 15 residues. The CDR3 sequence is CASSITSAGQGEQYF. In nucleotides, the CDR3 is TGTGCCAGTAGTATCACTTCGGCTGGACAGGGCGAGCAGTACTTC.

The J gene is TRBJ1-4, the V gene TRBV4-3; no clear D. In germline, CDR1 is LGHNA, CDR2 YSLEER. V lost 3 bases, J lost 6 bases, and 11 bases lay in between. The CDR3 is 14 amino acids. The CDR3 DNA reads as TGCGCCAGCAGCCATTCCGGGCGGGATGAAAAACTGTTTTTT. This translates into CASSHSGRDEKLFF.

The gene calls are TRBV4-3 and TRBJ1-5; D may be TRBD1 (5 bases). V was pared by 0 bases and J by 0 bases, with 9 bases between. The V gene's germline CDR1 is LGHNA and CDR2 YSLEER. The CDR3 has 16 residues. This chain's CDR3 is CASSQDSGYSNQPQHF. For the CDR3, the DNA is TGCGCCAGCAGCCAAGATTCAGGGTATAGCAATCAGCCCCAGCATTTT.